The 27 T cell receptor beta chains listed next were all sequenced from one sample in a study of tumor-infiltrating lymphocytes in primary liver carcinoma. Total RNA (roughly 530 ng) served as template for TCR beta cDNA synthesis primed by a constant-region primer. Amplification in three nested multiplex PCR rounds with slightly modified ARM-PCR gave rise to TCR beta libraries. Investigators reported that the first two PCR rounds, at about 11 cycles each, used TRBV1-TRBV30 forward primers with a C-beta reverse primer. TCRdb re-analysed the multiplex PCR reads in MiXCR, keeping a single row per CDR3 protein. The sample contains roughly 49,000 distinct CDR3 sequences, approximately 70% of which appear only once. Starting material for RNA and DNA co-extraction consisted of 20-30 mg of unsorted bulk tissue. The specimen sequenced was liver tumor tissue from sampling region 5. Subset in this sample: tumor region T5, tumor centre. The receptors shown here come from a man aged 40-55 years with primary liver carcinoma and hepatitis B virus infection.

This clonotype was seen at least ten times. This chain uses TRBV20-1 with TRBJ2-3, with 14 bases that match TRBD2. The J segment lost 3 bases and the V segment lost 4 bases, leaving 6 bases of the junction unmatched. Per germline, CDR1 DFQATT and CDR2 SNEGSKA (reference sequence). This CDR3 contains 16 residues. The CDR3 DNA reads TGCAGTGCTAAAAGGACTAGCGGGAGGCCGACAGATACGCAGTATTTT. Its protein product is CSAKRTSGRPTDTQYF.

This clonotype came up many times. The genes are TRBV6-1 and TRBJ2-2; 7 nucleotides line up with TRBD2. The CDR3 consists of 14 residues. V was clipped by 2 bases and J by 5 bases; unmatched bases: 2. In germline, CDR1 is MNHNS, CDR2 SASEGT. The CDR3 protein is CASSERGGTGELFF. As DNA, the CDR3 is TGTGCCAGCAGTGAACGGGGAGGGACCGGGGAGCTGTTTTTT.

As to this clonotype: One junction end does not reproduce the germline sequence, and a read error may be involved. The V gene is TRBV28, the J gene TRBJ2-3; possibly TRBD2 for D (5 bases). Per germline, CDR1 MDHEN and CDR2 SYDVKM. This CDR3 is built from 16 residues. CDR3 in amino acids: CTSSSAVTFVGDTRYF. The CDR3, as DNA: TGTACCAGCAGCTCCGCAGTGACTTTCGTGGGAGATACGCGGTATTTT. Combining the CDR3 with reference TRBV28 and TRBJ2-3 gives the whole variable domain DVKVTQSSRYLVKRTGEKVFLECVQDMDHENMFWYRQDPGLGLRLIYFSYDVKMKEKGDIPEGYSVSREKKERFSLILESASTNQTSMYLCTSSSAVTFVGDTRYFGPGTRLTVL.

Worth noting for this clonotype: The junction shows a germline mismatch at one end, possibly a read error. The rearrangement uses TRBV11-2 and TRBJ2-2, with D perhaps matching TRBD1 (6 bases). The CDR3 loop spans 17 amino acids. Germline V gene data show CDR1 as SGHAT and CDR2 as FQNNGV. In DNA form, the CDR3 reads TGTTCCAGCAGCTTTGATCGGGACAAGGTCGGCACAGGGGAGCTGTTTTTT. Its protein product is CSSSFDRDKVGTGELFF.

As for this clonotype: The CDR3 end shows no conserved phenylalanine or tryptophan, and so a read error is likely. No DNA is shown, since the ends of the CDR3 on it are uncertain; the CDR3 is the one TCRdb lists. The CDR3 here is CASSDRSSYKEQFL. J is TRBJ2-1 and V is TRBV10-1. The CDR3 adds up to 14 amino acids, both ends counted. CDR1 is WNHNN, CDR2 SYGVQD, per germline (reference sequence).

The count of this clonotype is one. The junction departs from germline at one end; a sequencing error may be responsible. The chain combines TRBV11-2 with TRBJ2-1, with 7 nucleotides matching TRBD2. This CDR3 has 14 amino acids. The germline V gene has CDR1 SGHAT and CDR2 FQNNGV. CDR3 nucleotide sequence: TGTACCAGCAGCCAGACTAGCCTGTACAATGAGCAGTTCTTC. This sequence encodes CTSSQTSLYNEQFF.

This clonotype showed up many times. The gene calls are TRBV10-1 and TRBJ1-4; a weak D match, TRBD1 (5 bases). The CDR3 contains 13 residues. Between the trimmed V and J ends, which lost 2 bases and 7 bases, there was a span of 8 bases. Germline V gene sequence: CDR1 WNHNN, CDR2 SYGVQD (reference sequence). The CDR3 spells CASSEGASEKLFF. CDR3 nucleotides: TGCGCCAGCAGTGAGGGGGCTTCTGAAAAACTGTTTTTT.

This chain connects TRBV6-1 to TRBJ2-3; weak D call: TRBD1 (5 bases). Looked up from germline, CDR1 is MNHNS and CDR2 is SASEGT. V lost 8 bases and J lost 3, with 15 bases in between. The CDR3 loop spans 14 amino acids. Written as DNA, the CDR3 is TGTGCCAGCGAGAGGACACCTCTTACAGATACGCAGTATTTT. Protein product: CASERTPLTDTQYF.

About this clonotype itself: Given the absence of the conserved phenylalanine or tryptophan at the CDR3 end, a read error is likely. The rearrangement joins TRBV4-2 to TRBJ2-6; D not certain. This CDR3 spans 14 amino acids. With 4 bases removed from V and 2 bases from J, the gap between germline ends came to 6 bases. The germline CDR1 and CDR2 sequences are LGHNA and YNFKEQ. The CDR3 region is CASSPETGANVLTS. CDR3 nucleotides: TGTGCCAGCAGCCCTGAAACTGGGGCCAACGTCCTGACTTCC.

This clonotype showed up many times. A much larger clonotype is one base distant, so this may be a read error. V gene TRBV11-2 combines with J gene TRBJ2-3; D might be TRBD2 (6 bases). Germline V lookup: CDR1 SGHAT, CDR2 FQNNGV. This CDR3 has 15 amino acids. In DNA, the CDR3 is TGTGCCAGCAGCTTACTAGCGTTTAGCACAGATACGCAGTGTTTT. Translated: CASSLLAFSTDTQCF.

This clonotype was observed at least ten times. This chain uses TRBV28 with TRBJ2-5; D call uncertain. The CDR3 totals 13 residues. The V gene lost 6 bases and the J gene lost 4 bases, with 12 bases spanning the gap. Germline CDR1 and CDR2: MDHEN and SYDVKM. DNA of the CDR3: TGTGCCAGCAGAATCACCGCCCGAGAGACCCAGTACTTC. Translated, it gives CASRITARETQYF.

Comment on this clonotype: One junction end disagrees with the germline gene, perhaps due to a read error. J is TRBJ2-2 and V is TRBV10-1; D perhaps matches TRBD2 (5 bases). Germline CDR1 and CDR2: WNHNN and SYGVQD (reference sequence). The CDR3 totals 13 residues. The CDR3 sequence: CVSGEIETGELFF. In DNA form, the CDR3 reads TGCGTCAGCGGTGAAATCGAAACCGGGGAGCTGTTTTTT.

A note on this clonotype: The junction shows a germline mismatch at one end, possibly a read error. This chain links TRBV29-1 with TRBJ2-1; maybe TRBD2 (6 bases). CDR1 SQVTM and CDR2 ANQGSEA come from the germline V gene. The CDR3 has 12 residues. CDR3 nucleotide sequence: TGTAGCGTCCGGGGGAGCTACAATAAGCATTTCTTC. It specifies CSVRGSYNKHFF.

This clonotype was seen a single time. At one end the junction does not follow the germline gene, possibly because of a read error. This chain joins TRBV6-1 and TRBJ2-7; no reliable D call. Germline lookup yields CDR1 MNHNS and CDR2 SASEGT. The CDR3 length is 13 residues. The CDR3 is CASSEWDYYEQHF. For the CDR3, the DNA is TGTGCCAGCAGTGAATGGGATTACTACGAGCAGCACTTC.

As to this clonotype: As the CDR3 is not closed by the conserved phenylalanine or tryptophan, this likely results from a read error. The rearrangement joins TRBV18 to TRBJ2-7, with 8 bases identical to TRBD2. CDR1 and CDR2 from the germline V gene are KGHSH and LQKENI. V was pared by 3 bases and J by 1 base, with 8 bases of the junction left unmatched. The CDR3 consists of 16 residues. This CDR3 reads CASSPAGGGRSYEQYS. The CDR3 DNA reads TGTGCCAGCTCACCCGCCGGGGGGGGGCGGTCCTACGAGCAGTACTCC.

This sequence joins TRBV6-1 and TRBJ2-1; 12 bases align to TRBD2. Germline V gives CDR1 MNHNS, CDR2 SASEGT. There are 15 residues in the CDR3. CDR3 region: CISSDLAGGRDEQFF. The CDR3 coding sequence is TGTATCAGCAGTGACCTAGCGGGAGGGCGCGATGAGCAGTTCTTC.

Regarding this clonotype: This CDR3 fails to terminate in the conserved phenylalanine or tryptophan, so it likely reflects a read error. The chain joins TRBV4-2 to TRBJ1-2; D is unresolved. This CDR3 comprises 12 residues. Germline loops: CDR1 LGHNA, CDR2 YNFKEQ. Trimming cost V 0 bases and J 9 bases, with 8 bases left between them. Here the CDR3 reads CASSQEEYCYTS. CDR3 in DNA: TGTGCCAGCAGCCAAGAGGAGTATTGCTACACCTCC.

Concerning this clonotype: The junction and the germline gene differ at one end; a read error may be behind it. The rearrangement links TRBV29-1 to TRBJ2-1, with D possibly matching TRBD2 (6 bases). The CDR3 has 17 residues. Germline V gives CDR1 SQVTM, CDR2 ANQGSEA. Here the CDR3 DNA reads TGCAGCGTTGAAGATCTATTGACTAGTGGATTTTACAATGAGCAATCCTTC. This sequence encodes CSVEDLLTSGFYNEQSF.

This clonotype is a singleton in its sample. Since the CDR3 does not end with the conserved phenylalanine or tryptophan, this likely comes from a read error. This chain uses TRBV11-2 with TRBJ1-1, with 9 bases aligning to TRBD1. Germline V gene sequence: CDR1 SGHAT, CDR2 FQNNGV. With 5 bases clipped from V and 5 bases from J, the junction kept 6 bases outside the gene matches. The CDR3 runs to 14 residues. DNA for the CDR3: TGTGCCAGCAGCCTACAGACAGGGGGAACTGAAGCTTTCCTT. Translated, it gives CASSLQTGGTEAFL.

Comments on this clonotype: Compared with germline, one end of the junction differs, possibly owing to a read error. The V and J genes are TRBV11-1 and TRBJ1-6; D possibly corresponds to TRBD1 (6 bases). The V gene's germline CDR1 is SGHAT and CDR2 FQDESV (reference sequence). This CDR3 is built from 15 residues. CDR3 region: CASSLIAGDGSPLRF. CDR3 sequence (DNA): TGTGCCAGCAGCCTAATCGCAGGGGACGGATCGCCCCTCCGCTTT.

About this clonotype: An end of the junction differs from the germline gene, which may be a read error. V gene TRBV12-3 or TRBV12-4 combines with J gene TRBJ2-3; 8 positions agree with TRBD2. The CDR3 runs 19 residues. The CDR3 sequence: CTSSQDGYSGGRSPDTQYF. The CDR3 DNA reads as TGTACCAGTAGTCAGGACGGATACTCCGGCGGGAGGTCCCCAGATACGCAGTATTTT.

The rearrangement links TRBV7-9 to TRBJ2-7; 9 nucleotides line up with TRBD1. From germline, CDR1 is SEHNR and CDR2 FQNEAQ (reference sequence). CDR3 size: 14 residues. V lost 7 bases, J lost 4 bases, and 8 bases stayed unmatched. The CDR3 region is CASNFTGGGYEQYF. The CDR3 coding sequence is TGTGCCAGCAACTTCACAGGGGGCGGATACGAGCAGTACTTC. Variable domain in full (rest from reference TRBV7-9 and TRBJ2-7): DTGVSQNPRHKITKRGQNVTFRCDPISEHNRLYWYRQTLGQGPEFLTYFQNEAQLEKSRLLSDRFSAERPKGSFSTLEIQRTEQGDSAMYLCASNFTGGGYEQYFGPGTRLTVT.

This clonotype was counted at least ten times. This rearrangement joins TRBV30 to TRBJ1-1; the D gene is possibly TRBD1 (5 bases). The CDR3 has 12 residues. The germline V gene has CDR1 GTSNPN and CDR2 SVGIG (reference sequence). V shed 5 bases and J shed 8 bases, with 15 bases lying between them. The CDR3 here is CAWRATGGEAFF. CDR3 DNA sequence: TGTGCCTGGCGCGCTACAGGCGGGGAAGCTTTCTTT. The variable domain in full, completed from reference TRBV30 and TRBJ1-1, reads SQTIHQWPATLVQPVGSPLSLECTVEGTSNPNLYWYRQAAGRGLQLLFYSVGIGQISSEVPQNLSASRPQDRQFILSSKKLLLSDSGFYLCAWRATGGEAFFGQGTRLTVV.

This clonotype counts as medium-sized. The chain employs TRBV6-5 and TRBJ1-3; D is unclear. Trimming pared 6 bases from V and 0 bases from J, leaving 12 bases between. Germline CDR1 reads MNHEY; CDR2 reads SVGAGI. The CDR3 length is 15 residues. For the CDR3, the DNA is TGTGCCAGCAGAGACGACCGTTACTCTGGAAACACCATATATTTT. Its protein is CASRDDRYSGNTIYF.

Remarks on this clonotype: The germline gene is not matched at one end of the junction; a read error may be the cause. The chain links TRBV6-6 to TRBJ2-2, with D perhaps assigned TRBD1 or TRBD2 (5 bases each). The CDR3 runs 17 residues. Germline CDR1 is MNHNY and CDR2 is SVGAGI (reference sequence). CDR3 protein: CVSSYPGGEGTAGELFF. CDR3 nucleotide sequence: TGTGTCAGCAGTTACCCCGGCGGTGAGGGGACGGCCGGGGAGCTGTTTTTT.

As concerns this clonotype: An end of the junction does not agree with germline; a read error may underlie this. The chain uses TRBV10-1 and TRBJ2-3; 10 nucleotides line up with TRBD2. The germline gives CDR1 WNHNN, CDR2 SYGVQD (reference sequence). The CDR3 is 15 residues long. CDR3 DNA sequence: TGCCCCAGCAGTGTGAGCGGGAGGGCCGGAGATACGAAGTATTTT. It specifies CPSSVSGRAGDTKYF.

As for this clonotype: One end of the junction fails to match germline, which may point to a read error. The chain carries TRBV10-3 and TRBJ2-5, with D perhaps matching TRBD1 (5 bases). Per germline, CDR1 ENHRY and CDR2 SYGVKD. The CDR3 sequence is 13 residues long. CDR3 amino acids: CTISGVRAETRYF. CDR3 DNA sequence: TGTACCATCAGTGGGGTCAGGGCAGAGACCCGGTACTTC.